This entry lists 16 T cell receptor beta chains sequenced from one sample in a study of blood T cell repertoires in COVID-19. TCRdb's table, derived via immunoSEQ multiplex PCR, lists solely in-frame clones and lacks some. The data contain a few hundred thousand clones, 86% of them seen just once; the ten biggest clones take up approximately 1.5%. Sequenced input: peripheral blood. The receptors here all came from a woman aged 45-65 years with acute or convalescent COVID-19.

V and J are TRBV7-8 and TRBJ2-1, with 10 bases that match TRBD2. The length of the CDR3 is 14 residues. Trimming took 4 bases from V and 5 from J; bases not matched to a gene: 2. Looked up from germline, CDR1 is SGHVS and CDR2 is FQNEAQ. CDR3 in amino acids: CASSWTSGNNEQFF. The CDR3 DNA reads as TGTGCCAGCAGCTGGACTAGCGGAAACAATGAGCAGTTCTTC.

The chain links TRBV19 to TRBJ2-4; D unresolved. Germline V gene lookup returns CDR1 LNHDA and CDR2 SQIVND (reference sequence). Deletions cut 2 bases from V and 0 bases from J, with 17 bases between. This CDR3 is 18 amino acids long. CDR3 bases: TGTGCCAGTAGTATATCCGCCCAGGTCCAACTAGCCAAAAACATTCAGTACTTC. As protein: CASSISAQVQLAKNIQYF.

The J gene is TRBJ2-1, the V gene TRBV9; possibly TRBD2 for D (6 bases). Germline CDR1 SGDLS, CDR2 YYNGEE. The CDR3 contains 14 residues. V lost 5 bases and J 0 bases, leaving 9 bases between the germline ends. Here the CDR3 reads CASSRDSSYNEQFF. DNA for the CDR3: TGTGCCAGCAGTAGGGACTCCTCCTACAATGAGCAGTTCTTC.

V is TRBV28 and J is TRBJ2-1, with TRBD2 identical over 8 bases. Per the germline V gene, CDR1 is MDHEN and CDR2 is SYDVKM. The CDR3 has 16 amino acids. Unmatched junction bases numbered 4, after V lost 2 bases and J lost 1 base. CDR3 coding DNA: TGTGCCAGCAGTTTACGGCGGGAGGTTTCCTACAATGAGCAGTTCTTC. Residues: CASSLRREVSYNEQFF.

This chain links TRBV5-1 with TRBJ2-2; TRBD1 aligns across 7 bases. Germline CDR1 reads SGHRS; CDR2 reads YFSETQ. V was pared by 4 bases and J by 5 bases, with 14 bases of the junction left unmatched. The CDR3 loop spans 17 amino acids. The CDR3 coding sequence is TGCGCCAGCAGCCTGGGAAAACAACAGGGGCGGACCGGGGAGCTGTTTTTT. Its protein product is CASSLGKQQGRTGELFF.

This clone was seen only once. The CDR3 DNA reads TGCGCCAGCAGCTTGACTAGCGGGAGTGTCTATGAGCAGTTCTTC. Protein: CASSLTSGSVYEQFF. The J gene is TRBJ2-1, the V gene TRBV5-1; 11 bases line up with TRBD2. Germline V lookup: CDR1 SGHRS, CDR2 YFSETQ. V was clipped by 1 base and J by 8 bases; unmatched bases: 5. The length of the CDR3 is 15 residues.

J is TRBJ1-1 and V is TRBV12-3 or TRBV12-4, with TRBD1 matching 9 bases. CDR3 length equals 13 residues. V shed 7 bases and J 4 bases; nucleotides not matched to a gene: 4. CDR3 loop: CASTQQGATEAFF. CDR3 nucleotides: TGTGCCAGCACACAACAGGGGGCCACTGAAGCTTTCTTT.

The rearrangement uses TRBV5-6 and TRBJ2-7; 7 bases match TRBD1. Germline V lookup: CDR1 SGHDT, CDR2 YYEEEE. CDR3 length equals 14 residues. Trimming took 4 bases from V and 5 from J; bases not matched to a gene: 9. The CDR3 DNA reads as TGTGCCAGCAGCCACCGACAGGGTATTAACGAGCAGTACTTC. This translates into CASSHRQGINEQYF.

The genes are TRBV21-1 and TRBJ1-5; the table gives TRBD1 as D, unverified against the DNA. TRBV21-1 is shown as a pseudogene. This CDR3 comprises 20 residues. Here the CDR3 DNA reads TGTGCCAGCACCTTAGCGAGCCGTACGGGACAGGGAGGGAGCAATCAGCCCCAGCATTTT. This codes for CASTLASRTGQGGSNQPQHF.

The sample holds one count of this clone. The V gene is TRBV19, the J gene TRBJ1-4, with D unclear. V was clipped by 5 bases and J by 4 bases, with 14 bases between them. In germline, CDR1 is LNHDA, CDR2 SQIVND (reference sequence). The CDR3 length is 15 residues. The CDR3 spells CASSDTAYLNEKLFF. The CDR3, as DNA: TGTGCCAGTAGTGATACTGCGTACCTTAATGAAAAACTGTTTTTT.

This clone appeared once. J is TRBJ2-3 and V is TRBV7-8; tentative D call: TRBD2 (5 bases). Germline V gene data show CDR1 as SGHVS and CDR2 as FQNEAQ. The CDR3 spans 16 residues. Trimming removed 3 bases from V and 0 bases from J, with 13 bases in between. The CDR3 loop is CASSFRSGPSTDTQYF. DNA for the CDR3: TGTGCCAGCAGCTTTAGGAGCGGACCTAGCACAGATACGCAGTATTTT.

The CDR3 sequence is CAIIAGVGYEQYF. The CDR3, as DNA: TGTGCCATTATAGCGGGAGTAGGGTACGAGCAGTACTTC. The V and J genes are TRBV2 and TRBJ2-7, with 9 positions matching TRBD2. With 10 bases clipped from V and 4 bases from J, the junction kept 8 bases outside the gene matches. The CDR3 sequence is 13 residues long. The germline gives CDR1 SNHLY, CDR2 FYNNEI. The full variable domain, with the rest looked up from reference TRBV2 and TRBJ2-7, is EPEVTQTPSHQVTQMGQEVILRCVPISNHLYFYWYRQILGQKVEFLVSFYNNEISEKSEIFDDQFSVERPDGSNFTLKIRSTKLEDSAMYFCAIIAGVGYEQYFGPGTRLTVT.

This CDR3 reads CASSPRDRGLSPLHF. As DNA, the CDR3 is TGTGCCAGCAGCCCCCGGGACAGGGGGCTGTCACCCCTCCACTTT. The V call is TRBV11-2, the J call TRBJ1-6, with TRBD1 identical over 12 bases. The CDR3 consists of 15 residues. Germline CDR1 is SGHAT and CDR2 is FQNNGV. After removal of 5 bases from V and 10 bases from J, the junction contained 6 bases not matched to a gene.

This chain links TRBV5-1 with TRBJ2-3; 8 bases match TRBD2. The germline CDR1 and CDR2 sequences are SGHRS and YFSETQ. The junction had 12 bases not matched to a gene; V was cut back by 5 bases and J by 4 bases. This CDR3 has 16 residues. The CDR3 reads CASSPISGSGADTQYF. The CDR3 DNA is TGCGCCAGCAGTCCCATAAGCGGGAGTGGCGCAGATACGCAGTATTTT.

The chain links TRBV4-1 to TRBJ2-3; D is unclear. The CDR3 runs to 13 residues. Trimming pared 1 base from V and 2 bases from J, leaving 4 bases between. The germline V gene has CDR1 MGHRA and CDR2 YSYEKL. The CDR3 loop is CASSQVFTDTQYF. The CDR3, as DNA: TGCGCCAGCAGCCAAGTATTCACAGATACGCAGTATTTT.

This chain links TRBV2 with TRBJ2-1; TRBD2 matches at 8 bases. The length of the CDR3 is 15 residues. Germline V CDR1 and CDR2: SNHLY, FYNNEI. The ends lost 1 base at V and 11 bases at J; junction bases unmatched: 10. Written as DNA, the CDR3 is TGTGCCAGCAGTGAAGTTGGGGTGGCTAGCGGGCAGCAGTTCTTC. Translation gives CASSEVGVASGQQFF.